This T cell receptor beta chain was captured in a study of blood T cell repertoires in COVID-19 (dated by TCRdb to about 2020). With respect to the entire study: The collaborator samples originated in the United States, Italy and Spain and spanned the acute and convalescent phases of COVID-19. The prospective study material was composed of cDNA or gDNA derived from T cells, B-cell-depleted T cells, or PBMCs. The dataset comprised deeply sampled blood TCRbeta repertoires from subjects exposed to, actively infected with, or recovered from COVID-19. The repertoires were made available in a free public database intended to serve as a resource for research on the immune response to SARS-CoV-2. Samples came from the ongoing ImmuneRACE study (first 160 participants) plus 1,254 subjects from 6 global collaborators. Nearly every sample came with metadata listing a de-identified subject ID, COVID-19 status, age in years and sex. Where available, HLA class I and class II types were obtained from metadata supplied by the sample provider rather than from assay-based typing. What the research found in general, with its limitations: The quantity of clinical and demographic metadata differed by source and by participant and was supplied without curation.

The collaborating institutions used their own protocols to collect whole blood in K2EDTA tubes. Collaborator samples were shipped for TCRbeta analysis as frozen whole blood, isolated PBMCs, or DNA extracted from either sample type. TCRbeta CDR3 regions were amplified from genomic DNA using the immunoSEQ Assay, a bias-controlled multiplex PCR. On the authors' methods: Within the assay, amplification of reference gene primers was used to estimate how many nucleated cells each sample contained. To quantify the absolute abundance of each unique TCRbeta CDR3 rearrangement, sequence reads were collapsed and filtered. For each sample, productive Simpson clonality was calculated as the square root of Simpson's diversity index across productive rearrangements. As stored in TCRdb, this immuneACCESS dataset retains in-frame rearrangements with V and J assigned. A fraction of the clones does not appear; measured against another copy, unresolved V genes explain less than half of the discrepancy, and the remainder lacks a known reason. D and trimming were read from the DNA, whereas the V and J calls and clone size are those reported in that table. For this sample there are over 400,000 clones; 86% appear just once. The ten largest clonotypes hold about 1.5% of the sample.

About this clone itself: Its antigen is unknown. No base qualities exist here, and no much larger clone lies one base off it.

Reading the germline V gene (reference sequence) gives CDR1 SGHKS and CDR2 YYEKEE. Relative to germline, V is missing 5 bases and J is missing 1 base, with 1 base of the junction outside any gene match. The CDR3 has 13 amino acids, counting the end cysteine and phenylalanine. The read is trimmed to its CDR3 DNA, 39 bases read in frame from base 1. The chain is made from TRBV5-5 and TRBJ2-5; 8 nucleotides in the junction match TRBD2. Material for sequencing was peripheral blood. The TCR comes from a woman younger than 45 with active or convalescent COVID-19. The CDR3 has the sequence CASSGLAQETQYF. The DNA sequence reads TGTGCCAGCAGTGGACTAGCCCAAGAGACCCAGTACTTC. Here the CDR3 is joined to the reference TRBV5-5 and TRBJ2-5 genes, and the full variable domain is: DAGVTQSPTHLIKTRGQQVTLRCSPISGHKSVSWYQQVLGQGPQFIFQYYEKEERGRGNFPDRFSARQFPNYSSELNVNALLLGDSALYLCASSGLAQETQYFGPGTRLLVL.